This T cell receptor beta chain was retrieved from a study of CD8+CD57+ T cells in acquired aplastic anemia (dated by TCRdb to 2016 to 2019). A note on the overall study: Extracted DNA from sorted CD4+ and CD8+ cells averaged around 3.3 ug, ranging from roughly 0.17 to 27.4 ug. A CD8+CD57+ expansion meant a frequency higher than the mean frequency seen in healthy subjects.

What the study reported, not specific to this receptor: Although twenty-nine CD8+ CDR3 sequences were shared by patients and controls, these sequences appeared highly expressed in patients and within the immunodominant clones of patients. CD8+ Simpson's diversity did not differ significantly between patients and healthy controls (P=0.060).

Ten or more counts support this clonotype. The target of this receptor is not known. The record has no base qualities; no much larger clone is one base away. Expansion of CD8+CD57+ cells had been shown by flow cytometry in the patients chosen for sequencing. Severe acquired aplastic anemia was diagnosed in all patients according to International Study of Aplastic Anemia and Agranulocytosis and Camitta criteria. Patients had received no therapy at the time of blood sampling. The study deep-sequenced TCR repertoires of sorted CD4+ and CD8+ blood T cells from severe aplastic anemia patients and healthy subjects. In the USA, patient enrollment took place under clinicaltrials.gov protocols 00001620, 01623167, 00001397, 00071045, 00081523 and 00961064. Ficoll-Paque density gradient centrifugation was used to isolate peripheral blood mononuclear cells. CD4+ and CD8+ T cells were sorted by FACS or magnetic beads before DNA extraction.

Genomic DNA was used as template for profiling of TCR beta VDJ combinations and CDR3 sequences. An Illumina HiSeq 2000 was used for TCR repertoire sequencing. Under the source paper's analysis protocol: Repertoire assessment relied on Simpson's diversity index, CDR3 size and DJ length profiles, and TRBV/TRBJ rearrangement plots. The immunodominant clone was defined as the most abundant DNA sequence in deep sequencing data. CDR3 amino acid sequences were screened for sharing across subjects and were compared with published repertoires and the VDJdb database. The public reads were run again by TCRdb, first through fastp at Q25 and then through MiXCR, and only productive beta chains were kept. All rows with the same CDR3 protein become a single entry with the most common DNA and genes. In this record, the V and J calls reflect TCRdb's handling and not the investigators' own analysis. The sample profile shows fewer than 250,000 distinct CDR3 sequences; around half of them were found once. About 8.3% of the sample is held by the ten biggest clonotypes.

The sequence was collected from a human donor with aplastic anemia. Material: sorted CD4+, CD8+, or CD8+CD57+ T cells (not recorded which) from PBMCs.

The CDR3 region reads CSVEVRRFRDRANYGYTF. The bases are TGCAGCGTTGAAGTACGCCGATTCAGGGACCGAGCGAACTATGGCTACACCTTC. The chain links TRBV29-1 with TRBJ1-2; the best D guess is TRBD1, with 5 bases matching. Trimming at the junction amounts to 1 base on V and 2 bases on J, and the germline ends lie 23 bases apart. The CDR3 covers 18 residues, taking in both the cysteine and the phenylalanine. The retained sequence is limited to the CDR3, 54 bases, with the frame set at the first base. CDR1 is given as SQVTM and CDR2 as ANQGSEA, both from the germline V gene.